The clone carrying this TCR beta chain was observed many times. Its matching antigen is unknown. A universal primer site came from template switching; cDNA carried unique molecular identifiers. TCRdb redid the calling of the 5' RACE reads with MiXCR, one entry per CDR3 protein. The sample has hundreds of thousands of distinct CDR3 sequences, approximately 7.8% seen once. The germline CDR1 and CDR2 sequences are MNHNS and SASEGT. The V gene end was trimmed by 7 bases and the J gene end by 6 bases; junction bases not matched to a gene: 12. The CDR3 extends over 15 amino acids. This entry is derived from a study of identical twins. General study results and limits: Twins shared beta out-of-frame sequences in excess, but this excess was weaker. It was possible that invariant MAIT and iNKT cells partly confounded the zero-insertion analyses.

The same sample was also used in a study of yellow fever vaccine responses in identical twins.

Sequencing was performed on CD8+ T cells sorted from blood. The chain recombines TRBV6-1 with TRBJ2-3, with 8 bases matching TRBD2. The sequence came from a woman aged 18-30 years in good health. CDR3 DNA: TGTGCCAGCACCCCGTTGGCTAGCGGGCCCGATACGCAGTATTTT. Its translation: CASTPLASGPDTQYF.